Listed below are T cell receptor beta chains from one sample, sequenced in a study of cytomegalovirus exposure and HLA in healthy donors. This table comes from immunoSEQ multiplex PCR, and its TCRdb copy is limited to in-frame clones, with some not included. The table has 160,000 or so clones, 60% to 80% seen once; the top ten hold around 2.2%. The sample comprised PBMCs. The receptors originated from a man in his 60s in good health and CMV-seronegative. Each CDR3 is given with its conserved first and last residue. D genes are given only for firm matches. A clone size is listed for some rows: how often the clone was seen (once, few, many), or a class if it is expanded.

v_gene	abundance	d_gene	j_gene	CDR3nt	CDR3aa
TRBV5-4	.	.	TRBJ1-1	TGTGCCAGCAGTGATACGCGGAACACTGAAGCTTTCTTT	CASSDTRNTEAFF
TRBV28	.	TRBD1	TRBJ1-2	TGTGCCAGCCGTTCCCCAACCGGGACAGTATGGTATGGCTACACCTTC	CASRSPTGTVWYGYTF
TRBV12-5	.	.	TRBJ1-5	TGTGCTAGTGGTTTCGGGGATAGCAATCAGCCCCAGCATTTT	CASGFGDSNQPQHF
TRBV5-6	few	TRBD2	TRBJ2-2	TGTGCCAGCAGCTTGGAGCGGGGGTACACCGGGGAGCTGTTTTTT	CASSLERGYTGELFF
TRBV27	.	.	TRBJ2-6	TGTGCCAGCGCCGATTGGCGGGGCTCTGGGGCCAACGTCCTGACTTTC	CASADWRGSGANVLTF
TRBV21-1	.	.	TRBJ2-5	TGTGCCAGCAGCAAAGTGGGGTTTCGGGACACGGGGGAGACCCAGTACTTC	CASSKVGFRDTGETQYF
TRBV5-1	few	.	TRBJ1-3	TGCGCCAGCAGCTACGACGGAGCTGGAAACACCATATATTTT	CASSYDGAGNTIYF
TRBV10-3	.	.	TRBJ1-3	TGTGCCATCAGGACAAGCTACTCTGGAAACACCATATATTTT	CAIRTSYSGNTIYF
TRBV2	.	.	TRBJ1-5	TGTGCCAGCAGTGAAGAAGGGTCAGGGCAGCCCCAGCATTTT	CASSEEGSGQPQHF
TRBV14	.	.	TRBJ2-7	TGTGCCAGCAGCCAAGGGGCAGACCTCTCCTACGAGCAGTACTTC	CASSQGADLSYEQYF
TRBV19	.	.	TRBJ2-7	TGTGCCAGTAGTATCGACTGGCAGACCTCTTCTTACGAGCAGTACTTC	CASSIDWQTSSYEQYF
TRBV7-2	.	.	TRBJ2-5	TGTGCCAGCAGCCCGAGCCAGGGGGAGACCCAGTACTTC	CASSPSQGETQYF
TRBV6-4	.	.	TRBJ2-1	TGTGCCAGCAGTGCGGAGCCGGCTACAGGTGAGCAGTTCTTC	CASSAEPATGEQFF
TRBV5-1	.	TRBD1	TRBJ2-2	TGCGCCAGCAGCTTAACGCGACAGGGAAGCACCGGGGAGCTGTTTTTT	CASSLTRQGSTGELFF
TRBV5-4	.	TRBD1	TRBJ2-1	TGTGCCAGCAGCGGCCGGGACAGGGGTAGGAATGAGCAGTTCTTC	CASSGRDRGRNEQFF
TRBV6-1	few	.	TRBJ1-4	TGTGCCAGCAGTGAAGCAGGGGTTGCTACTAATGAAAAACTGTTTTTT	CASSEAGVATNEKLFF
TRBV7-3	.	TRBD2	TRBJ2-1	TGTGCCAGCAGCTTAAGAGGGGAGCTAGCGGGAGGCAATGAGCAGTTCTTC	CASSLRGELAGGNEQFF
TRBV19	.	.	TRBJ1-5	TGTGCCAGTAGTACCACCCTATTTTCTTCGGGACAAAGCAATCAGCCCCAGCATTTT	CASSTTLFSSGQSNQPQHF
TRBV6-1	few	.	TRBJ1-4	TGTGCCAGCATCCGGGGGATAGGGGTGGGTGAAAAACTGTTTTTT	CASIRGIGVGEKLFF
TRBV13	.	.	TRBJ1-1	TGTGCCAGCAGCTTAAACAGGTGGGAAGCTTTCTTT	CASSLNRWEAFF
TRBV18	.	TRBD2	TRBJ2-1	TGTGCCAGCTCACCACGGACTAGCGGGAGGTGGAATGAGCAGTTCTTC	CASSPRTSGRWNEQFF
TRBV6-5	.	TRBD1	TRBJ2-1	TGTGCCACCAGGGGGAGTAGCTCCTACAATGAGCAGTTCTTC	CATRGSSSYNEQFF
TRBV6-5	few	.	TRBJ2-3	TGTGCCAGCAGTTCGCGACTCGGCACAGATACGCAGTATTTT	CASSSRLGTDTQYF
TRBV6-6	.	.	TRBJ2-7	TGTGCCAGCAGTTCCTATGTACTCCTCTACGAGCAGTACTTC	CASSSYVLLYEQYF
TRBV6-5	.	TRBD1	TRBJ1-1	TGTGCCAGCAGTTCCGGGACAGCGAACACTGAAGCTTTCTTT	CASSSGTANTEAFF
TRBV9	.	TRBD1	TRBJ2-7	TGTGCCAGCAGCCTGGAGGGACAGGGATTCTACGAGCAGTACTTC	CASSLEGQGFYEQYF
TRBV2	.	TRBD1	TRBJ2-7	TGTGCCAGCAGTGAATTCGGCAGGGGGTCCTACGAGCAGTACTTC	CASSEFGRGSYEQYF
TRBV4-1	.	.	TRBJ1-6	TGCGCCAGCAGCCAAGATTGGCGGGGGAATTCACCCCTCCACTTT	CASSQDWRGNSPLHF
TRBV7-9	.	.	TRBJ2-3	TGTGCCAGCAGCTTATTAGGGGACTTCACAGATACGCAGTATTTT	CASSLLGDFTDTQYF
TRBV30	.	TRBD1	TRBJ1-5	TGTGCCTGGAGCCCAGGACAGGGGGTCCTCCCTAGCAATCAGCCCCAGCATTTT	CAWSPGQGVLPSNQPQHF
TRBV7-2	.	.	TRBJ1-2	TGTGCCAGCAGCTTAGATAGACTAAACTATGGCTACACCTTC	CASSLDRLNYGYTF
TRBV6-1	.	.	TRBJ2-7	TGTGCCAGCAGTGGGGGCGTCGAGGGGGACGAGCAGTACTTC	CASSGGVEGDEQYF
TRBV7-9	.	.	TRBJ1-4	TGTGCCAGCAGCTTAGGGGGAGAGATTGAAAAACTGTTTTTT	CASSLGGEIEKLFF
TRBV7-2	.	TRBD2	TRBJ2-7	TGTGCCAGCAGCTTAGCAAGTAGCGGGAGGGCCTACGAGCAGTACTTC	CASSLASSGRAYEQYF
TRBV6-4	.	TRBD1	TRBJ2-7	TGTGCCAGCAGTGAGAGCCCAGGGGGCGCCTACGAGCAGTACTTC	CASSESPGGAYEQYF
TRBV5-6	few	.	TRBJ2-7	TGTGCCAGCAGCTTTGCGCCAGGCTCCTACGAGCAGTACTTC	CASSFAPGSYEQYF
TRBV5-1	.	TRBD2	TRBJ2-1	TGCGCCAGCAGCTTGGATGGGGGGGTGCCCGATGAGCAGTTCTTC	CASSLDGGVPDEQFF
TRBV9	few	.	TRBJ2-1	TGTGCCAGCAGCCCCACGAACAACAATGAGCAGTTCTTC	CASSPTNNNEQFF
TRBV9	.	.	TRBJ1-2	TGTGCCAGCAGCGTAGATCCAGGGAGGAAGTCCTATGGCTACACCTTC	CASSVDPGRKSYGYTF
TRBV2	.	TRBD1	TRBJ2-7	TGTGCCAGCAGTTCTACAGGGGGTGGTTACGAGCAGTACTTC	CASSSTGGGYEQYF
TRBV7-2	.	.	TRBJ2-7	TGTGCCAGCAGCTTACTCAGGGGATACGAGCAGTACTTC	CASSLLRGYEQYF
TRBV6-5	once	TRBD1	TRBJ1-6	TGTGCCAGCAGTTACCACCTCGGACAGGGGAATTCACCCCTCCACTTT	CASSYHLGQGNSPLHF
TRBV7-9	.	TRBD1	TRBJ2-7	TGTGCCAGCAGCTTAGGGGGACAGGGGGCTGAGCAGTACTTC	CASSLGGQGAEQYF
TRBV30	.	.	TRBJ1-2	TGTGCCTGGAGCGCGGGAAAGGCTAACGGCTACACCTTC	CAWSAGKANGYTF
TRBV5-1	.	.	TRBJ2-1	TGCGCCAGCAGCTTGTTAGAAGGGGGCAATGAGCAGTTCTTC	CASSLLEGGNEQFF
TRBV6-5	.	.	TRBJ1-4	TGTGCCAGCAGTTACGGGCCAGGGGAGGAAAAACTGTTTTTT	CASSYGPGEEKLFF
TRBV27	.	TRBD1	TRBJ1-3	TGTGCCAGCAGGCGGACAGGGGGTGGAAACACCATATATTTT	CASRRTGGGNTIYF
TRBV29-1	few	.	TRBJ2-7	TGCAGCGTTGCAGAGAGCCAATTTATCGAGCAGTACTTC	CSVAESQFIEQYF
TRBV27	few	TRBD2	TRBJ2-7	TGTGCCAGCAGTCTCGGGACTAGGAGCGGCGAGCAGTACTTC	CASSLGTRSGEQYF
TRBV7-2	.	.	TRBJ1-2	TGTGCCAGCAGCCCGTCCAGGGTCCTCTATGGCTACACCTTC	CASSPSRVLYGYTF